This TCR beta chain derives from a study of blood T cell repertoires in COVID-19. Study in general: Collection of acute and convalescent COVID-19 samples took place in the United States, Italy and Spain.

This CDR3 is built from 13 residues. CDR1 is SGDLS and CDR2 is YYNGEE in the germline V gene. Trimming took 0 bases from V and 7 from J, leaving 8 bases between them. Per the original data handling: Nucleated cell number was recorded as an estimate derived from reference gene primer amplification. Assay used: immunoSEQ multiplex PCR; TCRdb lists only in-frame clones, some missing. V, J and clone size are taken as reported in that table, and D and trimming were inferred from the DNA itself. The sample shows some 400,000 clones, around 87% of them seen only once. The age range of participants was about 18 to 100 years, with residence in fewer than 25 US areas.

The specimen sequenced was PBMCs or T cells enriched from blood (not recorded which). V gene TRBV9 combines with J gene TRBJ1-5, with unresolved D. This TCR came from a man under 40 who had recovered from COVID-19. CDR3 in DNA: TGTGCCAGCAGCGTAGATACGGGGCAGCCCCAGCATTTT. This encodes CASSVDTGQPQHF.